A selection of T cell receptor beta chains follows, all from one sample in a study of cytomegalovirus exposure and HLA in healthy donors. The repertoire was sequenced with immunoSEQ multiplex PCR; TCRdb's copy has only in-frame clones and lacks some. The table lists about 110,000 clones, 76% of them singletons. The material sequenced was PBMCs. These receptors were taken from a woman in her forties or fifties in good health and CMV-seropositive. Each CDR3 is given with its conserved first and last residue. A D gene is named only where the DNA matches it firmly. Only some rows state a clone size, as once, few, many or a class for expanded clones.

abundance: -; v_gene: TRBV10-3; j_gene: TRBJ2-1; d_gene: -; len: 14; CDR3nt: TGTGCCATCAGTGTGCCCCCTGACACAGGGGAGCAGTTCTTC; CDR3aa: CAISVPPDTGEQFF
abundance: -; v_gene: TRBV2; j_gene: TRBJ1-1; d_gene: -; len: 13; CDR3nt: TGCGGCGCGGGGTTGGGTGGGGGCACTGAAGCTTTCTTT; CDR3aa: CGAGLGGGTEAFF
abundance: few; v_gene: TRBV6-1; j_gene: TRBJ1-2; d_gene: -; len: 14; CDR3nt: TGTGCCAGCAGTGAAGCTTCCATCAACTATGGCTACACCTTC; CDR3aa: CASSEASINYGYTF
abundance: -; v_gene: TRBV18; j_gene: TRBJ2-7; d_gene: -; len: 13; CDR3nt: TGTGCCAGCTCACAAACACAGGGTTACGAGCAGTACTTC; CDR3aa: CASSQTQGYEQYF
abundance: -; v_gene: TRBV23-1; j_gene: TRBJ2-6; d_gene: -; len: 14; CDR3nt: TGCGCCAGCAGTCAAGGAGGTGGGGCCAACGTCCTGACTTTC; CDR3aa: CASSQGGGANVLTF
abundance: -; v_gene: TRBV2; j_gene: TRBJ2-7; d_gene: -; len: 12; CDR3nt: TGTGCCAGCAGAGGACGGGGCTACGAGCAGTACTTC; CDR3aa: CASRGRGYEQYF
abundance: -; v_gene: TRBV19; j_gene: TRBJ2-1; d_gene: -; len: 17; CDR3nt: TGTGCCAGTAGTATGGACTCAGCTTCCACCTCCTACAATGAGCAGTTCTTC; CDR3aa: CASSMDSASTSYNEQFF
abundance: -; v_gene: TRBV2; j_gene: TRBJ2-5; d_gene: TRBD1; len: 14; CDR3nt: TGTGCCAGCACCCGGGACAGGGGCAGTGGGACCCAGTACTTC; CDR3aa: CASTRDRGSGTQYF
abundance: -; v_gene: TRBV18; j_gene: TRBJ2-7; d_gene: -; len: 14; CDR3nt: TGTGCCAGCTCATTGTCGACAGACCCCTACGAGCAGTACTTC; CDR3aa: CASSLSTDPYEQYF
abundance: -; v_gene: TRBV6-6; j_gene: TRBJ1-1; d_gene: -; len: 14; CDR3nt: TGTGCCAGCAGGGGACTGGAATCGAAAACTGAAGCTTTCTTT; CDR3aa: CASRGLESKTEAFF
abundance: -; v_gene: TRBV2; j_gene: TRBJ2-5; d_gene: -; len: 14; CDR3nt: TGTGCCAGCAGTCCCAAACAGGGCCAAGAGACCCAGTACTTC; CDR3aa: CASSPKQGQETQYF
abundance: -; v_gene: TRBV6-1; j_gene: TRBJ2-7; d_gene: TRBD1; len: 14; CDR3nt: TGTGCCAGCAGCTTCGGACAGGAGAACTACGAGCAGTACTTC; CDR3aa: CASSFGQENYEQYF
abundance: -; v_gene: TRBV5-4; j_gene: TRBJ2-5; d_gene: -; len: 13; CDR3nt: TGTGCCAGCAGCGCGGCCTCTAGTGAGACCCAGTACTTC; CDR3aa: CASSAASSETQYF
abundance: -; v_gene: TRBV19; j_gene: TRBJ1-2; d_gene: TRBD1; len: 14; CDR3nt: TGTGCCAGTAGCATCCCCGGGACAGGGGGTGGCTACACCTTC; CDR3aa: CASSIPGTGGGYTF
abundance: -; v_gene: TRBV19; j_gene: TRBJ2-5; d_gene: TRBD2; len: 14; CDR3nt: TGTGCCAGTTCGCCAGCGGGAGAGGTGGAGACCCAGTACTTC; CDR3aa: CASSPAGEVETQYF
abundance: -; v_gene: TRBV10-3; j_gene: TRBJ1-2; d_gene: -; len: 15; CDR3nt: TGTGCCATCAGTGACCAACACGACAGGAGCTATGGCTACACCTTC; CDR3aa: CAISDQHDRSYGYTF
abundance: -; v_gene: TRBV27; j_gene: TRBJ2-2; d_gene: -; len: 17; CDR3nt: TGTGCCAGCACCAATCTTACTTCCCTAGGGGACACCGGGGAGCTGTTTTTT; CDR3aa: CASTNLTSLGDTGELFF
abundance: once; v_gene: TRBV6-1; j_gene: TRBJ2-7; d_gene: -; len: 13; CDR3nt: TGTGCCAGCAGTGGCGGGCCGACCTACGAGCAGTACTTC; CDR3aa: CASSGGPTYEQYF
abundance: -; v_gene: TRBV20-1; j_gene: TRBJ1-4; d_gene: -; len: 11; CDR3nt: TGCAGTGCTACCCAAGGAGGGAAATTTTTTTTT; CDR3aa: CSATQGGKFFF
abundance: -; v_gene: TRBV6-5; j_gene: TRBJ1-1; d_gene: TRBD1; len: 15; CDR3nt: TGTGCCAGCAGTTTAACCGGGACAGGGGTAGGTGAAGCTTTCTTT; CDR3aa: CASSLTGTGVGEAFF
abundance: -; v_gene: TRBV9; j_gene: TRBJ2-5; d_gene: -; len: 15; CDR3nt: TGTGCCAGCAGCGTGGCCGGACTTGCTCAAGAGACCCAGTACTTC; CDR3aa: CASSVAGLAQETQYF
abundance: -; v_gene: TRBV7-9; j_gene: TRBJ1-5; d_gene: -; len: 16; CDR3nt: TGTGCCAGCAGCTTAGCGCTGACGGGAGTTGGTCAGCCCCAGCATTTT; CDR3aa: CASSLALTGVGQPQHF
abundance: -; v_gene: TRBV6-5; j_gene: TRBJ1-2; d_gene: -; len: 14; CDR3nt: TGTGCCAGCAGTTACTCGTCAGGGAACTATGGCTACACCTTC; CDR3aa: CASSYSSGNYGYTF
abundance: -; v_gene: TRBV4-3; j_gene: TRBJ2-2; d_gene: TRBD2; len: 20; CDR3nt: TGCGCCAGCAGCCAAGAACATTTTGCTAGCGGGAGTATTTACACCGGGGAGCTGTTTTTT; CDR3aa: CASSQEHFASGSIYTGELFF
abundance: -; v_gene: TRBV19; j_gene: TRBJ2-2; d_gene: -; len: 15; CDR3nt: TGTGCCAGTAGCCCCGCTAGCGTTGGCACCGGGGAGCTGTTTTTT; CDR3aa: CASSPASVGTGELFF
abundance: -; v_gene: TRBV5-4; j_gene: TRBJ2-1; d_gene: TRBD2; len: 16; CDR3nt: TGTGCCAGCAGCCCTACTAGCGGGAGGTCTTACAATGAGCAGTTCTTC; CDR3aa: CASSPTSGRSYNEQFF
abundance: -; v_gene: TRBV4-2; j_gene: TRBJ1-2; d_gene: TRBD1; len: 18; CDR3nt: TGTGCCAGCAGCCAAGAATGGAGTCGGGCAGGGGGAAACTATGGCTACGCCTTC; CDR3aa: CASSQEWSRAGGNYGYAF
abundance: -; v_gene: TRBV5-1; j_gene: TRBJ2-3; d_gene: TRBD2; len: 15; CDR3nt: TGCGCCAGTTACCGGACTAGCGGTTCCACAGATACGCAGTATTTT; CDR3aa: CASYRTSGSTDTQYF
abundance: -; v_gene: TRBV27; j_gene: TRBJ2-6; d_gene: -; len: 15; CDR3nt: TGTGCCAGCAGTTTAACCAGCTCTGGGGCCAACGGCCTGACTTTC; CDR3aa: CASSLTSSGANGLTF
abundance: -; v_gene: TRBV7-9; j_gene: TRBJ1-2; d_gene: TRBD1; len: 14; CDR3nt: TGTGCCAGCAGCTTAGCAGGCACAGGGGCCGGCTACACCTTC; CDR3aa: CASSLAGTGAGYTF
abundance: -; v_gene: TRBV10-3; j_gene: TRBJ2-5; d_gene: -; len: 13; CDR3nt: TGTGCCATCAGTGATAGGCGGGAAGAGACCCAGTACTTC; CDR3aa: CAISDRREETQYF
abundance: few; v_gene: TRBV27; j_gene: TRBJ1-5; d_gene: TRBD1; len: 19; CDR3nt: TGTGCCAGCAGTTCTCCCGACAGGGAGGATGAGGTAAGCAATCAGCCCCAGCATTTT; CDR3aa: CASSSPDREDEVSNQPQHF
abundance: -; v_gene: TRBV2; j_gene: TRBJ2-1; d_gene: TRBD2; len: 18; CDR3nt: TGTGCCAGCAGTGATGGGCTAGCGGGAGGACCCTCCTACAATGAGCAGTTCTTC; CDR3aa: CASSDGLAGGPSYNEQFF
abundance: -; v_gene: TRBV18; j_gene: TRBJ1-2; d_gene: -; len: 12; CDR3nt: TGTGCCAGCTCACCAGGGGAGGATGGCTACACCTTC; CDR3aa: CASSPGEDGYTF
abundance: -; v_gene: TRBV7-9; j_gene: TRBJ2-3; d_gene: -; len: 14; CDR3nt: TGTGCCAGCAGCTTAGGGACTAGCACAGATACGCAGTATTTT; CDR3aa: CASSLGTSTDTQYF
abundance: few; v_gene: TRBV5-1; j_gene: TRBJ1-3; d_gene: TRBD1; len: 17; CDR3nt: TGCGCCAGCAGCTTGGATTCGGCAGGGGGTAGGGGAAACACCATATATTTT; CDR3aa: CASSLDSAGGRGNTIYF
abundance: -; v_gene: TRBV7-8; j_gene: TRBJ2-7; d_gene: TRBD1; len: 15; CDR3nt: TGTGCCAGCAGCATTGGGACAGAGAGCTCCTACGAGCAGTACTTC; CDR3aa: CASSIGTESSYEQYF
abundance: -; v_gene: TRBV18; j_gene: TRBJ1-5; d_gene: TRBD1; len: 20; CDR3nt: TGTGCCAGCTCACCACCGCCCGGGACAGGGAAAGAGGTTAGCAATCAGCCCCAGCATTTT; CDR3aa: CASSPPPGTGKEVSNQPQHF
abundance: few; v_gene: TRBV4-1; j_gene: TRBJ2-5; d_gene: TRBD1; len: 18; CDR3nt: TGCGCCAGCAGCCAAGATCAAGAGGGGACAGGGGCCAAAGAGACCCAGTACTTC; CDR3aa: CASSQDQEGTGAKETQYF
abundance: once; v_gene: TRBV7-9; j_gene: TRBJ2-5; d_gene: -; len: 18; CDR3nt: TGTGCCAGCAGCTTAGCCCCTGGATACCTTACAGGGATGGAGACCCAGTACTTC; CDR3aa: CASSLAPGYLTGMETQYF
abundance: -; v_gene: TRBV14; j_gene: TRBJ1-4; d_gene: -; len: 15; CDR3nt: TGTGCCAGCAGCCGATTCGGCGGATCTAATGAAAAACTGTTTTTT; CDR3aa: CASSRFGGSNEKLFF
abundance: -; v_gene: TRBV19; j_gene: TRBJ2-3; d_gene: -; len: 15; CDR3nt: TGTGCCAGTAGTATTGTCGGGGATGGGACAGATACGCAGTATTTT; CDR3aa: CASSIVGDGTDTQYF
abundance: -; v_gene: TRBV19; j_gene: TRBJ2-7; d_gene: TRBD1; len: 14; CDR3nt: TGTGCCAGTAGTATGACGACAGGGCGATACGAGCAGTACTTC; CDR3aa: CASSMTTGRYEQYF
abundance: -; v_gene: TRBV9; j_gene: TRBJ2-1; d_gene: TRBD2; len: 15; CDR3nt: TGTGCCAGCAGCGTAGAAGCGGGACCCTACAATGAGCAGTTCTTC; CDR3aa: CASSVEAGPYNEQFF
abundance: -; v_gene: TRBV7-8; j_gene: TRBJ2-3; d_gene: -; len: 16; CDR3nt: TGTGCCAGCAGCTTAGACGTCGTAGACTTCACAGATACGCAGTATTTT; CDR3aa: CASSLDVVDFTDTQYF
abundance: -; v_gene: TRBV5-1; j_gene: TRBJ1-4; d_gene: -; len: 15; CDR3nt: TGCGCCAGCAGCGTGCAGGGTGCAACTAATGAAAAACTGTTTTTT; CDR3aa: CASSVQGATNEKLFF
abundance: -; v_gene: TRBV5-6; j_gene: TRBJ2-3; d_gene: -; len: 13; CDR3nt: TGTGCCAGCAGCCCCACAGGGCCAGATACGCAGTATTTT; CDR3aa: CASSPTGPDTQYF
abundance: few; v_gene: TRBV7-2; j_gene: TRBJ2-1; d_gene: -; len: 13; CDR3nt: TGTGCCAGCAGCTTAGATAGAAACAATGAGCAGTTCTTC; CDR3aa: CASSLDRNNEQFF
abundance: -; v_gene: TRBV12-5; j_gene: TRBJ2-3; d_gene: -; len: 15; CDR3nt: TGTGCTAGTGACCCACCGGGTCCTAGAGGAGATACGCAGTATTTT; CDR3aa: CASDPPGPRGDTQYF